This TCR beta chain was captured by sequencing in a study of blood T cell repertoires in COVID-19. Study as a whole: Each recovered donor of Cohort 3 presented with two negative PCRs, clearance, or symptom resolution. From the United States, Italy and Spain came samples of acute and convalescent COVID-19.

Original data processing: Cell counts per sample came from amplifying reference gene primers. The method was immunoSEQ multiplex PCR; TCRdb's version includes in-frame clones alone and lacks a portion of them. The DNA was the basis for D and trimming; V, J and clone size are from that table. Of fewer than 150,000 clones listed, about 80% are singletons. The CDR3 spans 15 residues. CDR1 and CDR2 (germline): SGHRS, YFSETQ. V was pared by 4 bases and J by 0 bases, with 5 bases of the junction left unmatched. Recruits, aged roughly 18 to 100 years, lived in 20 to 30 US areas. This clonotype was sampled from a man between 45 and 60 years old in a cohort exposed to, infected with or recovered from COVID-19 (not recorded which). V and J are TRBV5-1 and TRBJ1-1; 8 bases fit TRBD1. Sequenced sample: PBMCs or T cells enriched from blood (not recorded which). The CDR3 loop is CASSGTTGVNTEAFF. In DNA form, the CDR3 reads TGCGCCAGCAGCGGGACGACAGGGGTGAACACTGAAGCTTTCTTT.